This TCR beta chain was captured by sequencing in a study of T cells in Graves' hyperthyroidism and ophthalmopathy. Germline assignment: CDR1 SGHDT and CDR2 YYEEEE. The CDR3 runs to 15 residues. Trimming pared 3 bases from V and 0 bases from J, leaving 13 bases between. Amplification of TCR beta CDR3 regions used RNA as the template. HTBI primers drove first-round RT-PCR of the TCR CDR3. TCRdb passed the multiplex PCR reads through MiXCR, listing each CDR3 protein once. The data hold hundreds of thousands of distinct CDR3 sequences, with approximately 15% observed a single time. Source material: blood. This TCR was recovered from a woman aged 30 to 39 with Graves' hyperthyroidism that later progressed to Graves' ophthalmopathy. The chain uses TRBV5-6 and TRBJ2-7, with D possibly TRBD2 on 5 matching bases. CDR3 DNA sequence: TGTGCCAGCAGCTCTGGAGGACCTACCTCCTACGAGCAGTACTTC. Encoded protein: CASSSGGPTSYEQYF.